These T cell receptor beta chains were read from a single sample in a study of shared clonotypes between healthy human individuals. Sequencing used immunoSEQ multiplex PCR; TCRdb keeps in-frame clones, though not all of them. Of over 2 million clones listed, roughly 95% are singletons. Sequencing was carried out using naive CD4+ T cells sorted from blood. The receptor set was obtained from a young man in good health. Each CDR3 is given with its conserved first and last residue. The D gene is left open where the match is weak.

CDR3 | V | length | J | D
CASSPGAGSYEQYF | TRBV5-1 | 14 | TRBJ2-7 | .
CASSTPAPSGDIQYF | TRBV7-9 | 15 | TRBJ2-4 | .
CASSPRENTEAFF | TRBV6-1 | 13 | TRBJ1-1 | .
CAISAADGGYNEQFF | TRBV10-3 | 15 | TRBJ2-1 | .
CASSPTGLSQETQYF | TRBV7-6 | 15 | TRBJ2-5 | .
CASSYSWAGEETQYF | TRBV7-9 | 15 | TRBJ2-5 | .
CASSPPAGGYEQYF | TRBV18 | 14 | TRBJ2-7 | TRBD1
CASSSPGFNSPLHF | TRBV5-4 | 14 | TRBJ1-6 | .
CASRERPDRGETQYF | TRBV7-2 | 15 | TRBJ2-5 | TRBD1
CASRTGGPGPESPLHF | TRBV2 | 16 | TRBJ1-6 | TRBD1
CASSWGRGDTYEQYF | TRBV5-1 | 15 | TRBJ2-7 | .
CASSLVLRNTGELFF | TRBV7-8 | 15 | TRBJ2-2 | .
CASSRTGGTPYEQYF | TRBV5-4 | 15 | TRBJ2-7 | TRBD1
CAWRGGLQYQPQHF | TRBV30 | 14 | TRBJ1-5 | .
CSARDGLRDGF | TRBV20-1 | 11 | TRBJ2-7 | .
CASSQDLAVGLQNIQYF | TRBV4-3 | 17 | TRBJ2-4 | .
CASSLQPVTSTGGYEQYF | TRBV27 | 18 | TRBJ2-7 | TRBD1
CASSLGRDVQFF | TRBV11-2 | 12 | TRBJ2-1 | .
CASSPSNTGELFF | TRBV27 | 13 | TRBJ2-2 | .
CASSAGIQGYEQYF | TRBV18 | 14 | TRBJ2-7 | .
CASTLSRDYGYTF | TRBV10-3 | 13 | TRBJ1-2 | .
CASSRGTDTQYF | TRBV6-5 | 12 | TRBJ2-3 | .
CASSPPGLGARFF | TRBV18 | 13 | TRBJ2-1 | .
CASSYGLAGGLWHEQYF | TRBV5-1 | 17 | TRBJ2-7 | TRBD2
CASSESGSYNEQFF | TRBV5-1 | 14 | TRBJ2-1 | .
CSVAPGQGEKLFF | TRBV29-1 | 13 | TRBJ1-4 | TRBD1
CASSQGQKFNEKLFF | TRBV7-9 | 15 | TRBJ1-4 | TRBD1
CASSRNGGGFSNEKLFF | TRBV7-8 | 17 | TRBJ1-4 | .
CASIRGVGTGELFF | TRBV19 | 14 | TRBJ2-2 | .
CASSSDRNTEAFF | TRBV7-3 | 13 | TRBJ1-1 | .
CASSPGTGGTGELFF | TRBV18 | 15 | TRBJ2-2 | TRBD1
CASSLAVLGQPQHF | TRBV7-2 | 14 | TRBJ1-5 | .
CASSGSGHSNTEAFF | TRBV2 | 15 | TRBJ1-1 | .
CASSLAPNFTPLHF | TRBV7-6 | 14 | TRBJ1-6 | .
CASSVTIGTEAFF | TRBV25-1 | 13 | TRBJ1-1 | .
CASSSPLGRYNEQFF | TRBV27 | 15 | TRBJ2-1 | .
CASSPGATYNSPLHF | TRBV18 | 15 | TRBJ1-6 | .
CASSQGIRETDTGELFF | TRBV4-2 | 17 | TRBJ2-2 | .
CAISVGDGYTF | TRBV10-3 | 11 | TRBJ1-2 | .
CASSFRGKTDTEAFF | TRBV5-4 | 15 | TRBJ1-1 | .
CASSGGQSHQPQHF | TRBV6-1 | 14 | TRBJ1-5 | TRBD1
CASRKVVPEKDTEAFF | TRBV9 | 16 | TRBJ1-1 | .
CASSGQQGGTDTQYF | TRBV2 | 15 | TRBJ2-3 | .
CASGGDRDLQPQHF | TRBV2 | 14 | TRBJ1-5 | TRBD1
CASSSRDDRTFF | TRBV7-2 | 12 | TRBJ1-1 | .
CASSVDYEQYF | TRBV25-1 | 11 | TRBJ2-7 | .
CASSRLAGGTYEQYF | TRBV27 | 15 | TRBJ2-7 | TRBD2
CASNDRNNEKLFF | TRBV7-9 | 13 | TRBJ1-4 | .
CASSFGGSYNEQFF | TRBV11-2 | 14 | TRBJ2-1 | .
CASISGSRSGNTIYF | TRBV28 | 15 | TRBJ1-3 | .
CASSLGQQETQYF | TRBV7-9 | 13 | TRBJ2-5 | .
CASSLEPWTGQAVAGELFF | TRBV13 | 19 | TRBJ2-2 | TRBD1
CASSFQYEGVYGYTF | TRBV5-1 | 15 | TRBJ1-2 | .